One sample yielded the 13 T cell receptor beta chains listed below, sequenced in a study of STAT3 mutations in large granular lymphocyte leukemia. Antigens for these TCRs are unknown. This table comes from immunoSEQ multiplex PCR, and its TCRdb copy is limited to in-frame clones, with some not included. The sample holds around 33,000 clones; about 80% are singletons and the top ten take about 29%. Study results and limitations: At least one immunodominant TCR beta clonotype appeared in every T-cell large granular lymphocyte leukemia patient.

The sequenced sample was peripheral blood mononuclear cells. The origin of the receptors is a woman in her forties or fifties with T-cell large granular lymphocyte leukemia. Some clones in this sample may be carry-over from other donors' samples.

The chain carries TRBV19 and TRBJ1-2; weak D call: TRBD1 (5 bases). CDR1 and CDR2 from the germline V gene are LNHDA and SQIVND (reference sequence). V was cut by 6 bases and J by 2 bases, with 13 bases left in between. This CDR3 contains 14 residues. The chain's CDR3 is CASSPSRGNYGYTF. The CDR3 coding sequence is TGTGCCAGTAGCCCCTCGCGGGGGAACTATGGCTACACCTTC.

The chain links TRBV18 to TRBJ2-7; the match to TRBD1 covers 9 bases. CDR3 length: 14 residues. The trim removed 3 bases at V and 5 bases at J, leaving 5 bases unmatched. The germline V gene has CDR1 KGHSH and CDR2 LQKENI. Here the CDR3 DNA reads TGTGCCAGCTCACCGGGGACAGGGAGGAACGAGCAGTACTTC. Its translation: CASSPGTGRNEQYF.

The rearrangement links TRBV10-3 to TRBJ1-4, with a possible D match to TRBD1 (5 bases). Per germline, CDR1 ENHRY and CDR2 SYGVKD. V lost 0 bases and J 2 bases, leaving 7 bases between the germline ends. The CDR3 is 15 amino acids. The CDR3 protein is CAISESGDTNEKLFF. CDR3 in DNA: TGTGCCATCAGTGAGTCAGGGGACACTAATGAAAAACTGTTTTTT.

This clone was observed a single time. The CDR3 region is CASSPSLGSTEAFF. The CDR3 DNA reads as TGTGCCAGCTCACCGAGCCTGGGGAGCACTGAAGCTTTCTTT. The chain couples TRBV18 to TRBJ1-1; D uncertain. This CDR3 comprises 14 residues. V was cut by 3 bases and J by 4 bases, with 12 bases left in between. Germline assignment: CDR1 KGHSH and CDR2 LQKENI.

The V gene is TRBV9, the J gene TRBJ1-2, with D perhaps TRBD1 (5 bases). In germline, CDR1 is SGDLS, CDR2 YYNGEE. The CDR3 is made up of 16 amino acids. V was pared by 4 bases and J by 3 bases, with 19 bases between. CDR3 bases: TGTGCCAGCAGCTCCTACTTGGGGGGTACTGACTATGGCTACACCTTC. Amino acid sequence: CASSSYLGGTDYGYTF.

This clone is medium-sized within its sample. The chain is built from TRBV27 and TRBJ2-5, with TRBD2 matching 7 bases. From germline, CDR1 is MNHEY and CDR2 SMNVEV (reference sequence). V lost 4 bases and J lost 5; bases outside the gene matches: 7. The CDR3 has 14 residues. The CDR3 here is CASSSLGLYETQYF. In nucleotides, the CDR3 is TGTGCCAGCAGTTCGTTGGGACTATATGAGACCCAGTACTTC.

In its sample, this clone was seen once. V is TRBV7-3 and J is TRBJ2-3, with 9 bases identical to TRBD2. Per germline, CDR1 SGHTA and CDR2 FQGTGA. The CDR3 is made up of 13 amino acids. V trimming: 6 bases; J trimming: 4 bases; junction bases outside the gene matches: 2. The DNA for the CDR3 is TGTGCCAGCAGGGTAGCGGGAGCAGATACGCAGTATTTT. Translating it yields CASRVAGADTQYF.

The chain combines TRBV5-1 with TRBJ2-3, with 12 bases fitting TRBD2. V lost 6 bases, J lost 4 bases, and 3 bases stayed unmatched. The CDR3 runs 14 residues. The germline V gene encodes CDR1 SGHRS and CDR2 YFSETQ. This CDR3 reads CASKTSGSADTQYF. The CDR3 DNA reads TGCGCCAGCAAGACTAGCGGGAGCGCAGATACGCAGTATTTT.

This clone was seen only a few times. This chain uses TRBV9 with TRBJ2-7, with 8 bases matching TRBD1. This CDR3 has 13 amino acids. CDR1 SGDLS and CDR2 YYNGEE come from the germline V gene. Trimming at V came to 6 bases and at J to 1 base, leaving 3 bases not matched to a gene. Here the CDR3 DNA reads TGTGCCAGCACACAGGGGGGATCCTACGAGCAGTACTTC. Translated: CASTQGGSYEQYF.

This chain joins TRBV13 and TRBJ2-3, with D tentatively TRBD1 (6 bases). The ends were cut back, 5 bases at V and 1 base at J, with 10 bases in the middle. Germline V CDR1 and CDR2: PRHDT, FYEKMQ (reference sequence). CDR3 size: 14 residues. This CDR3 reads CASSKQGGTDTQYF. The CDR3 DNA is TGTGCCAGCAGCAAACAGGGTGGCACAGATACGCAGTATTTT.

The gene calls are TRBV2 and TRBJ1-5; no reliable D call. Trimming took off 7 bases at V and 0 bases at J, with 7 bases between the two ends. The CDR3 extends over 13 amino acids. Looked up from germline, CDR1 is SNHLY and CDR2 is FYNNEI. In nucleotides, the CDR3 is TGTGCCAGCAAGGCAGATAGCAATCAGCCCCAGCATTTT. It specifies CASKADSNQPQHF.

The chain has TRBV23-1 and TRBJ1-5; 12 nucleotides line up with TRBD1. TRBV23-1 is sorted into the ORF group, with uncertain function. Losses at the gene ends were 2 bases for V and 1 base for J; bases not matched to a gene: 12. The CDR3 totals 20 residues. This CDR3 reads CASSQPPPGQGACSNQPQHF. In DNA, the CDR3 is TGCGCCAGCAGTCAACCTCCTCCGGGACAGGGGGCATGCAGCAATCAGCCCCAGCATTTT.

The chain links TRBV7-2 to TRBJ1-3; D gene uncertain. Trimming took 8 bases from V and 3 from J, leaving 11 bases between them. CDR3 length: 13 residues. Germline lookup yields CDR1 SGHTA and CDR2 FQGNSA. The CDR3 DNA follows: TGTGCCAGCGGCCCGGACTTTGGAAACACCATATATTTT. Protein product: CASGPDFGNTIYF.